Listed below are T cell receptor beta chains from one sample, sequenced in a study of monozygotic twins with inflammatory bowel disease. Reanalyzing the 5' RACE reads, TCRdb keeps one entry per CDR3 protein, without DNA. This sample contains more than 300,000 distinct CDR3 sequences. The sample taken for sequencing was blood. These receptors were collected from a human donor with ulcerative colitis or Crohn's disease, or a healthy co-twin of an affected twin (not recorded which). Each CDR3 is given with its conserved first and last residue. Fields, in order: J gene, V gene, CDR3 protein.

>TRBJ1-6|TRBV5-1
CASSLDGGLGSPLHF
>TRBJ2-7|TRBV3-1
CASSQDPRPPGRDSYEQYF
>TRBJ1-1|TRBV20-1
CSARDEGRNTEAFF
>TRBJ2-3|TRBV6-1
CASSGTGVTDTQYF
>TRBJ2-7|TRBV6-5
CASSYGDRTSYEQYF
>TRBJ2-7|TRBV5-1
CASSLGTGDPSYEQYF
>TRBJ1-5|TRBV4-3
CASSQEVGQPQHF
>TRBJ1-4|TRBV2
CATRRDPNEKLFF
>TRBJ2-1|TRBV7-9
CASSWTSSPYNEQFF
>TRBJ2-1|TRBV9
CASSVVGQGGVVGNEQFF
>TRBJ1-6|TRBV20-1
CSASTGRDSPLHF
>TRBJ2-7|TRBV6-5
CATTGRRSYEQYF
>TRBJ1-5|TRBV7-2
CASSFVRDPNQPQHF
>TRBJ2-1|TRBV6-5
CASSYGAGGRPYEQFF
>TRBJ2-3|TRBV20-1
CSARVAGVADTQYF
>TRBJ2-4|TRBV7-9
CASSLVQIKNIQYF
>TRBJ2-3|TRBV6-5
CASINSGTDTQYF
>TRBJ2-7|TRBV6-6
CATALGGDEQYF
>TRBJ2-3|TRBV5-1
CASSLEGRMTDTQYF
>TRBJ2-1|TRBV11-1
CASASSFVNEQFF
>TRBJ2-7|TRBV3-1
CASSLLAEGEQYF
>TRBJ2-5|TRBV3-1
CASSHGLAGGLETQYF
>TRBJ2-1|TRBV4-3
CASSQVYGNEQFF
>TRBJ2-1|TRBV5-1
CASSWTSGGRNNEQFF
>TRBJ2-3|TRBV20-1
CSATLAGRRTDTQYF
>TRBJ1-6|TRBV6-2/TRBV6-3
CASTDLGSPLHF
>TRBJ1-2|TRBV6-1
CASSPTGMAYGYTF
>TRBJ2-1|TRBV5-1
CASSLGLAGLSYNEQFF